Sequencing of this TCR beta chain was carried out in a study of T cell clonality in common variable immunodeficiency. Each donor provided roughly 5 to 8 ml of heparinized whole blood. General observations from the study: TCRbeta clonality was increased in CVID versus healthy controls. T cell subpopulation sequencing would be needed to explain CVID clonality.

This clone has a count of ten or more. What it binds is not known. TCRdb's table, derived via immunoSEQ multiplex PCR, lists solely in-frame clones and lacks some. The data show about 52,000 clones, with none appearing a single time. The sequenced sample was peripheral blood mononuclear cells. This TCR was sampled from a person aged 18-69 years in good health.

CDR3 amino acids: CASSLGQSTDTQYF. The part of the CDR3 DNA that was read is TGCGCCAGCAGCTTAGGACAGAGCACAGATACG. The chain carries TRBV5-1 and TRBJ2-3; possibly TRBD1 for D (6 bases). The sequence runs out 3 residues before the end of the CDR3; the remainder is reconstructed from the germline J gene. This CDR3 is built from 14 residues. V dropped 2 bases and J dropped 0 bases, with 7 bases sitting between them. The germline V gene encodes CDR1 SGHRS and CDR2 YFSETQ.